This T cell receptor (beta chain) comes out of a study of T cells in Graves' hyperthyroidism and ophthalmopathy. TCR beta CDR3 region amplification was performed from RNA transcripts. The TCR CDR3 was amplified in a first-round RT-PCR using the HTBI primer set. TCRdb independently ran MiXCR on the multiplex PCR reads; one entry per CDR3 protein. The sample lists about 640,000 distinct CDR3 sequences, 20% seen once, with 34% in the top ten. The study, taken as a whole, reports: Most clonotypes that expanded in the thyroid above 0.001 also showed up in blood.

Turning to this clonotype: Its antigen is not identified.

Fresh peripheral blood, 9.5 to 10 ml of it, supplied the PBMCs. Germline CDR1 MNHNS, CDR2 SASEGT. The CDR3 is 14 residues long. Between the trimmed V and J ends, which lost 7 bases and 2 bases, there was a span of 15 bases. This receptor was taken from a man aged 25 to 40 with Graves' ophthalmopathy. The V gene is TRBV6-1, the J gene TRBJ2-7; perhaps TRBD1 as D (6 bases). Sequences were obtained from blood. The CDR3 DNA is TGTGCCAGCAACCCACAGGGAACTACCTACGAGCAGTACTTC. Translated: CASNPQGTTYEQYF.